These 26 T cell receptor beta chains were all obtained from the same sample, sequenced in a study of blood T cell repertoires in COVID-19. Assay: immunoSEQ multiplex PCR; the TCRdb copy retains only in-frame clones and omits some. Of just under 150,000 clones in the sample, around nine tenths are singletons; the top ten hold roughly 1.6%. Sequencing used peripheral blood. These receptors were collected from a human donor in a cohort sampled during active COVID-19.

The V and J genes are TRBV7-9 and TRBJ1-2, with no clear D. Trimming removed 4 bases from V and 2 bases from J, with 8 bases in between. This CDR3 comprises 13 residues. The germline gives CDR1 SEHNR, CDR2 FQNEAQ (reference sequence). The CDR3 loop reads CASSSPLNYGYTF. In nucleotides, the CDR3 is TGTGCCAGCAGCTCCCCTTTAAACTATGGCTACACCTTC.

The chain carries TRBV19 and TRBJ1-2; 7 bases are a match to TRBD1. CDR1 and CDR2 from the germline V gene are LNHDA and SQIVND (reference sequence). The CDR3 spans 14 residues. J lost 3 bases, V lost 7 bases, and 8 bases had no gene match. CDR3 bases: TGTGCCAGTAATCCGACAGGGAGAGACTATGGCTACACCTTC. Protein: CASNPTGRDYGYTF.

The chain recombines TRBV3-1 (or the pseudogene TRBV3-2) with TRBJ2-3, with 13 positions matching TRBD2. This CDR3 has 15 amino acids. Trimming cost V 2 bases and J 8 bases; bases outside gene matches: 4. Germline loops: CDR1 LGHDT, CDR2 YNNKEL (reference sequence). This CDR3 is CASSQMTSGGFTQYF. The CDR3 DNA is TGTGCCAGCAGCCAAATGACTAGCGGGGGGTTTACGCAGTATTTT.

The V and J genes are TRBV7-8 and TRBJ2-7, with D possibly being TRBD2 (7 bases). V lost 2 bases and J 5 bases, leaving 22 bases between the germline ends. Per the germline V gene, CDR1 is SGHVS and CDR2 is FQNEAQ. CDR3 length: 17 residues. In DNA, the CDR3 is TGTGCCAGCAGCTTAAATGGACCCCTGGCGGGGGCGGACGAGCAGTACTTC. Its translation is CASSLNGPLAGADEQYF.

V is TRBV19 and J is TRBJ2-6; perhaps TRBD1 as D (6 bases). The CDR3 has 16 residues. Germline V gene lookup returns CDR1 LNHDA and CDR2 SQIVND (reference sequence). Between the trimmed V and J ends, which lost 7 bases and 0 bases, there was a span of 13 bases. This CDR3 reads CASTAGVSSGANVLTF. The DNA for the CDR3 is TGTGCCAGTACGGCAGGGGTTTCCTCTGGGGCCAACGTCCTGACTTTC.

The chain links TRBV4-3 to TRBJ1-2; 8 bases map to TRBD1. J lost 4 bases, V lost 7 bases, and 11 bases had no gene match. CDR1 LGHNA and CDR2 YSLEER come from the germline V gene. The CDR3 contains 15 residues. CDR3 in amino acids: CASTPARGLSYGYTF. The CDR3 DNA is TGCGCCAGCACGCCCGCCAGGGGGCTTTCCTATGGCTACACCTTC.

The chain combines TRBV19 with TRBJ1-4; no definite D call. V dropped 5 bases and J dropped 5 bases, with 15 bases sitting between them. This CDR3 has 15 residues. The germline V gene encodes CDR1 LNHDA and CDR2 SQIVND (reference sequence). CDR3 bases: TGTGCCAGTAGTGTTATTCCGGGAGCAAATGAAAAACTGTTTTTT. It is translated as CASSVIPGANEKLFF.

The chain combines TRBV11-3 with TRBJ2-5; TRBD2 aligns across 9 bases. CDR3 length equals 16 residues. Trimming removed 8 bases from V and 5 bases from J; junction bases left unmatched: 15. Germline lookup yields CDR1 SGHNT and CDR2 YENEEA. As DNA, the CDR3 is TGTGCCAGCGGATTCCGTGGCGCGGGGGGGCAGGAGACCCAGTACTTC. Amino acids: CASGFRGAGGQETQYF.

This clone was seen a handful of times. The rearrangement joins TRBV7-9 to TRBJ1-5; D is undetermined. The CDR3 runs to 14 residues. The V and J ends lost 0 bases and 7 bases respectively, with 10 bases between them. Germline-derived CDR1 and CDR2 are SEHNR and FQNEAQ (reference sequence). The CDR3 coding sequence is TGTGCCAGCAGCTTAGCTGGATCGGGGCAGCCCCAGCATTTT. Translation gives CASSLAGSGQPQHF.

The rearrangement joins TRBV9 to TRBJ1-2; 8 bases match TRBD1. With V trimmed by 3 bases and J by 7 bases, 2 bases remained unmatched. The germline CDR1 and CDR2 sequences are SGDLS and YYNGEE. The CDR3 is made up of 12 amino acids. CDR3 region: CASSGQGFGYTF. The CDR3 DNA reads TGTGCCAGCAGCGGACAGGGGTTTGGCTACACCTTC.

For the CDR3, the DNA is TGTGCCAGCAGCTTACAGGGGTATCAGCCCCAGCATTTT. Amino acids: CASSLQGYQPQHF. This chain joins TRBV11-3 and TRBJ1-5, with a weak D call TRBD1 (6 bases). This CDR3 contains 13 residues. Germline V gene sequence: CDR1 SGHNT, CDR2 YENEEA. V shed 2 bases and J shed 5 bases, with 7 bases lying between them.

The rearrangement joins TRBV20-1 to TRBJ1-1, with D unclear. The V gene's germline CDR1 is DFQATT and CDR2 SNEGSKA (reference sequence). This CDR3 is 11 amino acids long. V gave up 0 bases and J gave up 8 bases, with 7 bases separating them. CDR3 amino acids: CSAREQSEAFF. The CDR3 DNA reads TGCAGTGCTAGAGAACAATCCGAAGCTTTCTTT.

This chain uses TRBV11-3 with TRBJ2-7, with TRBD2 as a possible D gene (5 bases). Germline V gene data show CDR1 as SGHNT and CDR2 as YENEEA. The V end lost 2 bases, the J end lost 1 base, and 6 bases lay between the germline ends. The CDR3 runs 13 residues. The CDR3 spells CASSLRGSYEQYF. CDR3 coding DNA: TGTGCCAGCAGCTTACGGGGTTCCTACGAGCAGTACTTC.

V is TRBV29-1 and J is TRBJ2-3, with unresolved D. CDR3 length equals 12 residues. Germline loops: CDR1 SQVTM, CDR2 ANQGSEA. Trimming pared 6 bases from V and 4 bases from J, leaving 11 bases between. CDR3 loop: CSVRLRADTQYF. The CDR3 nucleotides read TGCAGCGTCCGCCTCCGGGCAGATACGCAGTATTTT.

The CDR3, as DNA: TGTGCCAGCAGTCCGACAGATAACTATGGCTACACCTTC. Translation: CASSPTDNYGYTF. The chain is built from TRBV2 and TRBJ1-2, with a tentative D call TRBD1 (5 bases). Germline V gives CDR1 SNHLY, CDR2 FYNNEI. Deletions cut 5 bases from V and 1 base from J, with 8 bases between. The CDR3 runs to 13 residues. The full variable domain, its missing parts supplied by reference TRBV2 and TRBJ1-2, is EPEVTQTPSHQVTQMGQEVILRCVPISNHLYFYWYRQILGQKVEFLVSFYNNEISEKSEIFDDQFSVERPDGSNFTLKIRSTKLEDSAMYFCASSPTDNYGYTFGSGTRLTVV.

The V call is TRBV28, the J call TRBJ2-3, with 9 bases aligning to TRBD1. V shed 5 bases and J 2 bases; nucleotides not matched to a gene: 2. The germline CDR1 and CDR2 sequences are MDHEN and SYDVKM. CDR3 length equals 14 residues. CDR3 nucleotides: TGTGCCAGCAGTCGGACAGGGGTCACAGATACGCAGTATTTT. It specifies CASSRTGVTDTQYF.

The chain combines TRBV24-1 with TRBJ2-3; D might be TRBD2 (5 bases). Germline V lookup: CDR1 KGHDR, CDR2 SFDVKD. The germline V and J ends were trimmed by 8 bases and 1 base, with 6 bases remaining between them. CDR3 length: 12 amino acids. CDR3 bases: TGTGCCACCAAGGAGGGCACAGATACGCAGTATTTT. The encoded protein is CATKEGTDTQYF.

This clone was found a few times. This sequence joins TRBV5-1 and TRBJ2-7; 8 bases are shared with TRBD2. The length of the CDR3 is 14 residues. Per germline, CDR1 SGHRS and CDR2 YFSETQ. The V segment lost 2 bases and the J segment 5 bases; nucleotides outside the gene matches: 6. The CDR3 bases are TGCGCCAGCAGCTTAGGACGAGCGGGAGACGAGCAGTACTTC. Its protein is CASSLGRAGDEQYF.

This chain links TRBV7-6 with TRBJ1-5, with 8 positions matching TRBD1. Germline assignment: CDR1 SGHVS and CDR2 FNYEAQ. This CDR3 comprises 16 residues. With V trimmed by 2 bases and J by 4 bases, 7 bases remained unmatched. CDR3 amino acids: CASSLYGQGRNQPQHF. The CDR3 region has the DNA TGTGCCAGCAGCTTATACGGACAGGGCCGAAATCAGCCCCAGCATTTT.

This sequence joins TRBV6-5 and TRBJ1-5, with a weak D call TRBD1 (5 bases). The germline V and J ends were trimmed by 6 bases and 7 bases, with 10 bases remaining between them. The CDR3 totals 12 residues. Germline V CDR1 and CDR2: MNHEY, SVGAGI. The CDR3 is CASRPTDQPQHF. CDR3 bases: TGTGCCAGCAGACCGACAGACCAGCCCCAGCATTTT.

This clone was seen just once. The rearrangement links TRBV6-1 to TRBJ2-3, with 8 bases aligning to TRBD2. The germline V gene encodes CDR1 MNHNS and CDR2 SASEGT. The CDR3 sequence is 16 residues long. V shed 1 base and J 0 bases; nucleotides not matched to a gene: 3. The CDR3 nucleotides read TGTGCCAGCAGTGAAGAGGCGGGGGGAAGCACAGATACGCAGTATTTT. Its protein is CASSEEAGGSTDTQYF.

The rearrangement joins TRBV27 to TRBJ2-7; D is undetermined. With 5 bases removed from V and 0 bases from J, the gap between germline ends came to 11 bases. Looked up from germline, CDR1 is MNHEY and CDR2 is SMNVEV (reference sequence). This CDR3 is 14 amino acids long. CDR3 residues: CASSPRRSSYEQYF. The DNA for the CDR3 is TGTGCCAGCAGTCCGCGACGGAGCTCCTACGAGCAGTACTTC.

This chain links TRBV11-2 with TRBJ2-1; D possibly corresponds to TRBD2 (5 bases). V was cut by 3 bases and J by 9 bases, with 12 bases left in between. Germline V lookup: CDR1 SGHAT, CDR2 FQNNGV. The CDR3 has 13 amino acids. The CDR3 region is CASSFFEGSEQFF. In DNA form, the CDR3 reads TGTGCCAGCAGCTTCTTTGAGGGCAGTGAGCAGTTCTTC.

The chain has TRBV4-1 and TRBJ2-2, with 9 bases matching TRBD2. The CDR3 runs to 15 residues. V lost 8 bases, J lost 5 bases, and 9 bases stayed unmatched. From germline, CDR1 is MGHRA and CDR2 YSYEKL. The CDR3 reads CASGGAGGQTGELFF. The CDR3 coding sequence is TGCGCCAGCGGAGGTGCGGGGGGGCAGACCGGGGAGCTGTTTTTT.

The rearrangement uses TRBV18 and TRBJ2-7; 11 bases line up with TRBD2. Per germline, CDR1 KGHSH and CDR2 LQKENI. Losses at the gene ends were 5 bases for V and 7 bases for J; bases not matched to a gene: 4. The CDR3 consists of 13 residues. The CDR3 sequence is CASSVGLAEEQYF. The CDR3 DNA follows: TGTGCCAGCTCAGTGGGACTAGCGGAGGAGCAGTACTTC.

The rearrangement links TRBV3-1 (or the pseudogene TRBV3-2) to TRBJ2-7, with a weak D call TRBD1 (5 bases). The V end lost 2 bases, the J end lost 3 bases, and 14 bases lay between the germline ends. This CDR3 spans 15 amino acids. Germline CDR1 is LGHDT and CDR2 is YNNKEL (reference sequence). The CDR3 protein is CASSQRLGELYEQYF. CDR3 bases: TGTGCCAGCAGCCAACGTTTAGGGGAACTCTACGAGCAGTACTTC.